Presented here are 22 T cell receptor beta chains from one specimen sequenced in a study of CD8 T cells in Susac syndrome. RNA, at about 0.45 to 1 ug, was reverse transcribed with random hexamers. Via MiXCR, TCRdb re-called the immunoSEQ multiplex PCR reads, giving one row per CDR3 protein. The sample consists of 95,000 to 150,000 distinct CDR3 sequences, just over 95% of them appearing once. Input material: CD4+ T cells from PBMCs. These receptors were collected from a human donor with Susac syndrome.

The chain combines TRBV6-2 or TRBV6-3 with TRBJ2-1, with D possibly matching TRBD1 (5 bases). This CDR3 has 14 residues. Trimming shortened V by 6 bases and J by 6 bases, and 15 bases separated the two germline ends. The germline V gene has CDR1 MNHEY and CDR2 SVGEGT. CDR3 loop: CASSSLGVSNEQFF. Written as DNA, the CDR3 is TGTGCCAGCAGCTCCCTAGGGGTATCCAATGAGCAGTTCTTC.

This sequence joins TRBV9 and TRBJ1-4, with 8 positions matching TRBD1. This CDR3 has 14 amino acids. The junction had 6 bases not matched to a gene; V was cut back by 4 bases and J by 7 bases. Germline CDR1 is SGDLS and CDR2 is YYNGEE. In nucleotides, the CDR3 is TGTGCCAGCAGCATACAGGGGGAGGGTGAAAAACTGTTTTTT. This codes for CASSIQGEGEKLFF.

In nucleotides, the CDR3 is TGTGCCAGTAGGAATCCGGGACAGGGGGCTTACGAGCAGTACTTC. It codes for CASRNPGQGAYEQYF. This chain uses TRBV19 with TRBJ2-7; TRBD1 agrees at 12 bases. The CDR3 is 15 residues long. With V trimmed by 6 bases and J by 4 bases, 7 bases remained unmatched. In germline, CDR1 is LNHDA, CDR2 SQIVND (reference sequence).

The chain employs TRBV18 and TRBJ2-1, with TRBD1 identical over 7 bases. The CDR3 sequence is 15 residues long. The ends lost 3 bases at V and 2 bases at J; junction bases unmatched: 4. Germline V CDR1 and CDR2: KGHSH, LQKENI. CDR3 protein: CASSPLTGAYNEQFF. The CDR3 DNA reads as TGTGCCAGCTCACCGCTAACAGGGGCCTACAATGAGCAGTTCTTC.

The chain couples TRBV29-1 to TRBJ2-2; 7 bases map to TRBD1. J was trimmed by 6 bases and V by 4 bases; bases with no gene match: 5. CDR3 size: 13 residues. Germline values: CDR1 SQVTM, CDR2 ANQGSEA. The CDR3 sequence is CSVGQGSAGELFF. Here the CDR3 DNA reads TGCAGCGTTGGACAGGGTTCGGCCGGGGAGCTGTTTTTT.

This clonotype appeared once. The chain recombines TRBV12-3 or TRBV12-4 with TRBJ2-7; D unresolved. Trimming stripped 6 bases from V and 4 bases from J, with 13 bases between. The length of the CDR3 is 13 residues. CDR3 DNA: TGTGCCAGCAGCGAAAGTGTGTCGTACGAGCAGTACTTC. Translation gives CASSESVSYEQYF.

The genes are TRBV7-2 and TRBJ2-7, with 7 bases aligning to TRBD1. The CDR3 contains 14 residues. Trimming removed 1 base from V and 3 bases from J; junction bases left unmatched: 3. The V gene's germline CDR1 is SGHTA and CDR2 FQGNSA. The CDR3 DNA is TGTGCCAGCAGCTTAGTAAGGACAGGCTACGAGCAGTACTTC. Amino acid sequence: CASSLVRTGYEQYF.

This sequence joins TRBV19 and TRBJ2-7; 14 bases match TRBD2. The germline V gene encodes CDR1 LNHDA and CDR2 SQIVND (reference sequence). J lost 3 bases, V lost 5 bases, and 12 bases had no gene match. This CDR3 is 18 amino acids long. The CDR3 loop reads CASSSGLAGGPIFYEQYF. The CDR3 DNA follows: TGTGCCAGTAGTTCCGGACTAGCGGGAGGTCCCATCTTCTACGAGCAGTACTTC.

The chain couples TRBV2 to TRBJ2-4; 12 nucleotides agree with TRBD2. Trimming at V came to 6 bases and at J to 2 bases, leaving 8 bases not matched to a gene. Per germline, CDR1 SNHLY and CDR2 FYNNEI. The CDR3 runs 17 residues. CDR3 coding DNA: TGTGCCAGCAGGATGGCACTAGCGGGAGGCCCCAAAAACATTCAGTACTTC. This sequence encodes CASRMALAGGPKNIQYF.

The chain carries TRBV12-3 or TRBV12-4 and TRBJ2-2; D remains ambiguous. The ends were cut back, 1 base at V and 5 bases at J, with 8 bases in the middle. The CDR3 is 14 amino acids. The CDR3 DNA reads TGTGCCAGCAGTTTAGGCATAACTACCGGGGAGCTGTTTTTT. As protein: CASSLGITTGELFF.

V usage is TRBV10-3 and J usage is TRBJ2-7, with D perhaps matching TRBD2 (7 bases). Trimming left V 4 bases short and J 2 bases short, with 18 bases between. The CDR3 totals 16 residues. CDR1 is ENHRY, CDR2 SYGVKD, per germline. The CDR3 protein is CAISASPRGGAYEQYF. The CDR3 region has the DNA TGTGCCATCAGTGCCTCCCCTAGAGGGGGGGCCTACGAGCAGTACTTC.

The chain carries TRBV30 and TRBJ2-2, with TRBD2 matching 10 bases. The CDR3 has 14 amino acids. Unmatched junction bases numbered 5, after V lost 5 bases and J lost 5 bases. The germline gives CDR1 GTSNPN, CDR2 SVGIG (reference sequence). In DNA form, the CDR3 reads TGTGCCTGGGGAGCGGGAGGGTGGACCGGGGAGCTGTTTTTT. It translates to CAWGAGGWTGELFF.

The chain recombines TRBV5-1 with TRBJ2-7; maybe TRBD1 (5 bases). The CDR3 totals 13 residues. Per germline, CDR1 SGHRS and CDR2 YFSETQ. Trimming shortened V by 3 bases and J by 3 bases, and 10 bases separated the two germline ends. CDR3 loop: CASSWGESYEQYF. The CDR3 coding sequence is TGCGCCAGCAGCTGGGGCGAGAGCTACGAGCAGTACTTC. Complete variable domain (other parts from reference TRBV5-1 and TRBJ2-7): KAGVTQTPRYLIKTRGQQVTLSCSPISGHRSVSWYQQTPGQGLQFLFEYFSETQRNKGNFPGRFSGRQFSNSRSEMNVSTLELGDSALYLCASSWGESYEQYFGPGTRLTVT.

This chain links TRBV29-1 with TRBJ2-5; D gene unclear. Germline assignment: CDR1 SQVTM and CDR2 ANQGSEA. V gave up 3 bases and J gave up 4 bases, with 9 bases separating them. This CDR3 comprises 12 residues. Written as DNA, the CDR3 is TGCAGCGTTGATCAGTCCAGAGAGACCCAGTACTTC. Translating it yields CSVDQSRETQYF.

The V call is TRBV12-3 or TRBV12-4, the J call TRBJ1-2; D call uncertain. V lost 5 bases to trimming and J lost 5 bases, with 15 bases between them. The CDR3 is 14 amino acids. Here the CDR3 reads CASSPNRPGYGYTF. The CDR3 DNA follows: TGTGCCAGCAGTCCCAACCGCCCCGGGTATGGCTACACCTTC.

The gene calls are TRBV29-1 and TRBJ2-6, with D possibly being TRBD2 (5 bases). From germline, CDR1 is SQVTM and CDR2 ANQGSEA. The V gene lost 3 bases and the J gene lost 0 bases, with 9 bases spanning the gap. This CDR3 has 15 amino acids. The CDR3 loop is CSVETGVSGANVLTF. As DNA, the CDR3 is TGCAGCGTTGAGACCGGGGTCTCTGGGGCCAACGTCCTGACTTTC. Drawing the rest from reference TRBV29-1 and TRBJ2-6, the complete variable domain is SAVISQKPSRDICQRGTSLTIQCQVDSQVTMMFWYRQQPGQSLTLIATANQGSEATYESGFVIDKFPISRPNLTFSTLTVSNMSPEDSSIYLCSVETGVSGANVLTFGAGSRLTVL.

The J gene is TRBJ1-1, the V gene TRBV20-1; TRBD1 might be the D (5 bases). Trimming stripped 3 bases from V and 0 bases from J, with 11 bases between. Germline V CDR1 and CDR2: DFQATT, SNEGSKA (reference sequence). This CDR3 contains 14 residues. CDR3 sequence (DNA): TGCAGTGCTAGTACAGGACCTATGAACACTGAAGCTTTCTTT. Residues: CSASTGPMNTEAFF.

CDR3 protein: CSARDLQGGQPQHF. In DNA form, the CDR3 reads TGCAGTGCTAGAGATTTACAGGGCGGACAGCCCCAGCATTTT. The chain has TRBV20-1 and TRBJ1-5; D may be TRBD1 (6 bases). This CDR3 region has 14 residues. From germline, CDR1 is DFQATT and CDR2 SNEGSKA (reference sequence). Trimming shortened V by 0 bases and J by 7 bases, and 13 bases separated the two germline ends.

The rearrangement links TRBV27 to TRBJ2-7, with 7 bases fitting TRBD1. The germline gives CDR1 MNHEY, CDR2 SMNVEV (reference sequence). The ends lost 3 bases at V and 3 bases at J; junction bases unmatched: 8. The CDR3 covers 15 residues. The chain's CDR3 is CASSFLGGAGYEQYF. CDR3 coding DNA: TGTGCCAGCAGTTTTCTAGGGGGCGCCGGCTACGAGCAGTACTTC.

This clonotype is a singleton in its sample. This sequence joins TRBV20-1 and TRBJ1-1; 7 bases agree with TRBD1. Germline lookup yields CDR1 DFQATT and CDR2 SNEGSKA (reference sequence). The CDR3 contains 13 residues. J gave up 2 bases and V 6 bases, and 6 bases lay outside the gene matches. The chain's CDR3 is CSAPTGKNTEAFF. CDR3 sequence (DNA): TGCAGTGCCCCGACAGGGAAAAACACTGAAGCTTTCTTT.

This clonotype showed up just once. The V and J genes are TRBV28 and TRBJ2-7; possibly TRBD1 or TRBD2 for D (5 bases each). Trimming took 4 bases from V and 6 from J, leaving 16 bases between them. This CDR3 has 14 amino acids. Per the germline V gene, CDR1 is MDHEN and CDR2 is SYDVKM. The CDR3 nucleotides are TGTGCCAGCAGTTCCCCCGGGACCGTAGGCGAGCAGTACTTC. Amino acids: CASSSPGTVGEQYF.

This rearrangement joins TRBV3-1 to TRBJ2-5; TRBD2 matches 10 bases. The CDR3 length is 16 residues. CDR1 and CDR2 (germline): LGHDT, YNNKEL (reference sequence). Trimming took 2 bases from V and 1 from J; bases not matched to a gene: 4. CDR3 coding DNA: TGTGCCAGCAGCCAATTGACTAGCGGGCCCCAAGAGACCCAGTACTTC. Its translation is CASSQLTSGPQETQYF.